These 32 T cell receptor beta chains were sequenced from one sample in a study of CD8+ T cells in alopecia areata. Treatment indicated: oral pan-JAK inhibitor, 5-10 mg twice daily. After isolation, RNA underwent reverse transcription to generate cDNA as the sequencing template. Some clones are missing from TCRdb's copy, which holds only in-frame ones; the method was immunoSEQ multiplex PCR. The sample has a few hundred thousand clones, more than 30% seen once. The input for sequencing was CD4+ T cells sorted from blood, taken at approximately week 30, from a patient treated with tofacitinib. The source of these receptors is a human donor with alopecia areata.

The rearrangement joins TRBV5-1 to TRBJ2-1, with TRBD2 identical over 12 bases. Germline CDR1 SGHRS, CDR2 YFSETQ. V dropped 5 bases and J dropped 8; count of bases not matched to a gene: 8. This CDR3 has 15 amino acids. In DNA, the CDR3 is TGCGCCAGCAGTCTAGCGGGAGGGCCTCGAGATGAGCAGTTCTTC. This translates into CASSLAGGPRDEQFF.

This chain uses TRBV6-1 with TRBJ2-3; TRBD2 matches at 8 bases. CDR1 is MNHNS, CDR2 SASEGT, per germline. Trimming removed 6 bases from V and 4 bases from J; junction bases left unmatched: 3. The CDR3 sequence is 13 residues long. The CDR3 coding sequence is TGTGCCAGCAGGACGGGAGGGCCAGATACGCAGTATTTT. Amino acid sequence: CASRTGGPDTQYF.

This clone was detected a few times. The chain links TRBV19 to TRBJ1-1; 7 bases line up with TRBD1. The V segment lost 9 bases and the J segment 0 bases; nucleotides outside the gene matches: 7. CDR1 and CDR2 from the germline V gene are LNHDA and SQIVND (reference sequence). The CDR3 totals 14 residues. The CDR3 nucleotides are TGTGCCAGCTTCGGGACAGAGATGAACACTGAAGCTTTCTTT. It codes for CASFGTEMNTEAFF.

The chain has TRBV15 and TRBJ2-3; TRBD1 might be the D (5 bases). This CDR3 is built from 15 residues. CDR1 and CDR2 (germline): LNHNV, YYDKDF (reference sequence). V was shortened by 1 base and J by 0 bases, with 8 bases between the two germline ends. CDR3 bases: TGTGCCACCAGCAGAGCGACAGTGAGCACAGATACGCAGTATTTT. This translates into CATSRATVSTDTQYF.

This sequence joins TRBV29-1 and TRBJ2-3; TRBD1 aligns across 9 bases. The germline V gene has CDR1 SQVTM and CDR2 ANQGSEA. The V gene end was trimmed by 8 bases and the J gene end by 6 bases; junction bases not matched to a gene: 3. This CDR3 comprises 11 residues. CDR3 coding DNA: TGCAGCTATGACAGGGGGGATACGCAGTATTTT. Residues: CSYDRGDTQYF.

The CDR3 region has the DNA TGCAGCGTGTCCATGGAGGGGGAAAAACTGTTTTTT. It yields the protein CSVSMEGEKLFF. This chain uses TRBV29-1 with TRBJ1-4; weak D call: TRBD1 (5 bases). V lost 6 bases, J lost 8 bases, and 13 bases lay in between. This CDR3 has 12 amino acids. Looked up from germline, CDR1 is SQVTM and CDR2 is ANQGSEA.

In this sample, this clone turned up a few times. The CDR3 is CASRPPGLAAINEQFF. The CDR3 DNA follows: TGTGCCAGCAGACCTCCGGGACTAGCGGCCATCAATGAGCAGTTCTTC. The rearrangement uses TRBV2 and TRBJ2-1, with 11 bases lining up with TRBD2. The CDR3 contains 16 residues. Trimming at V came to 6 bases and at J to 6 bases, leaving 10 bases not matched to a gene. In germline, CDR1 is SNHLY, CDR2 FYNNEI. The entire variable domain, with the rest obtained from reference TRBV2 and TRBJ2-1, is as follows: EPEVTQTPSHQVTQMGQEVILRCVPISNHLYFYWYRQILGQKVEFLVSFYNNEISEKSEIFDDQFSVERPDGSNFTLKIRSTKLEDSAMYFCASRPPGLAAINEQFFGPGTRLTVL.

In its sample, this clone was seen a few times. The rearrangement links TRBV19 to TRBJ1-5, with TRBD1 as a possible D gene (5 bases). Between the trimmed V and J ends, which lost 7 bases and 11 bases, there was a span of 21 bases. Germline V lookup: CDR1 LNHDA, CDR2 SQIVND (reference sequence). This CDR3 comprises 14 residues. CDR3 sequence reads: CASTVSGTPRAQHF. CDR3 bases: TGTGCCAGTACTGTCTCCGGGACGCCTCGGGCCCAGCATTTT. Full variable domain (rest looked up from reference TRBV19 and TRBJ1-5): DGGITQSPKYLFRKEGQNVTLSCEQNLNHDAMYWYRQDPGQGLRLIYYSQIVNDFQKGDIAEGYSVSREKKESFPLTVTSAQKNPTAFYLCASTVSGTPRAQHFGDGTRLSIL.

A few counts support this clone. The chain combines TRBV29-1 with TRBJ1-5; the D is unclear. The CDR3 runs to 12 residues. V lost 4 bases and J lost 6, with 10 bases in between. CDR1 and CDR2 from the germline V gene are SQVTM and ANQGSEA. DNA of the CDR3: TGCAGCGTTGCGGGTTCAGGTCAGCCCCAGCATTTT. Amino acid sequence: CSVAGSGQPQHF.

As concerns this clone: The identical CDR3 is also encoded by other nucleotide sequences in the sample. DNA of the CDR3: TGTGCCTGGAGTGGCGGGGGGAATCAGCCCCAGCATTTT. Its protein is CAWSGGGNQPQHF. V is TRBV30 and J is TRBJ1-5, with a possible D match to TRBD1 (5 bases). V shed 1 base and J shed 4 bases, with 8 bases lying between them. Germline CDR1 and CDR2: GTSNPN and SVGIG (reference sequence). This CDR3 is built from 13 residues.

The V call is TRBV9, the J call TRBJ2-2; 8 nucleotides line up with TRBD1. Per the germline V gene, CDR1 is SGDLS and CDR2 is YYNGEE. CDR3 length: 16 residues. The V and J ends lost 4 bases and 4 bases, in that order; junction bases with no gene match: 9. DNA of the CDR3: TGTGCCAGCAGCCCCCCGACAGGGGTAGTCACCGGGGAGCTGTTTTTT. Translating gives CASSPPTGVVTGELFF. Filled out from reference TRBV9 and TRBJ2-2, the complete variable domain reads DSGVTQTPKHLITATGQRVTLRCSPRSGDLSVYWYQQSLDQGLQFLIQYYNGEERAKGNILERFSAQQFPDLHSELNLSSLELGDSALYFCASSPPTGVVTGELFFGEGSRLTVL.

This clone was detected many times. This chain joins TRBV29-1 and TRBJ2-3, with 9 bases lining up with TRBD2. The CDR3 is made up of 14 amino acids. Trimming cost V 4 bases and J 5 bases; bases outside gene matches: 7. Per germline, CDR1 SQVTM and CDR2 ANQGSEA. This CDR3 is CSVVAGGLGDTQYF. The CDR3 nucleotides read TGCAGCGTTGTTGCGGGGGGGCTGGGAGATACGCAGTATTTT.

The chain has TRBV6-5 and TRBJ2-3; a weak D match, TRBD1 (7 bases). CDR1 and CDR2 (germline): MNHEY, SVGAGI. CDR3 length: 13 amino acids. V shed 6 bases and J shed 6 bases, with 13 bases lying between them. CDR3 protein: CASSKGAGDTQYF. CDR3 DNA sequence: TGTGCCAGCAGCAAGGGGGCGGGGGATACGCAGTATTTT.

The chain links TRBV20-1 to TRBJ2-7; TRBD2 is a possible D gene (5 bases). The CDR3 totals 11 residues. V gave up 4 bases and J gave up 5 bases, with 9 bases separating them. CDR1 is DFQATT, CDR2 SNEGSKA, per germline (reference sequence). CDR3 loop: CSATGIHEQYF. Written as DNA, the CDR3 is TGCAGTGCTACGGGGATCCACGAGCAGTACTTC.

This clone was seen at least ten times. CDR3 in DNA: TGTGCCAGTAGTACGGGGACAGGGAGGTTACAGCCCCAGCATTTT. Its translation: CASSTGTGRLQPQHF. The rearrangement uses TRBV19 and TRBJ1-5; TRBD1 matches 9 bases. The V gene end was trimmed by 4 bases and the J gene end by 7 bases; junction bases not matched to a gene: 8. From germline, CDR1 is LNHDA and CDR2 SQIVND (reference sequence). The CDR3 covers 15 residues.

This clone has a handful of counts. The rearrangement uses TRBV21-1 and TRBJ2-3; the table calls TRBD1, which could not be checked here. TRBV21-1 is termed a pseudogene. The CDR3 has 16 amino acids. The CDR3 DNA is TGTGCCAGCAGCATCTCCGGGACAGGGGAAACAGATACGCAGTATTTT. This codes for CASSISGTGETDTQYF.

This clone was recorded a few times. The genes are TRBV29-1 and TRBJ1-5; tentatively, D is TRBD1 (6 bases). V was shortened by 0 bases and J by 11 bases, with 11 bases between the two germline ends. Germline-derived CDR1 and CDR2 are SQVTM and ANQGSEA. The CDR3 sequence is 12 residues long. This CDR3 is CSVEEGTGTQHF. As DNA, the CDR3 is TGCAGCGTTGAAGAAGGAACAGGGACCCAGCATTTT.

The chain employs TRBV5-1 and TRBJ2-4; TRBD1 agrees at 7 bases. There are 13 residues in the CDR3. J lost 9 bases, V lost 3 bases, and 6 bases had no gene match. The germline gives CDR1 SGHRS, CDR2 YFSETQ. The CDR3 sequence: CASSSTGLSIQYF. The CDR3 bases are TGCGCCAGCAGCTCGACAGGGTTAAGCATTCAGTACTTC.

In its sample, this clone was seen a few times. CDR3 coding DNA: TGTGCCAGCAGTTCCTTGACAGTCTCTAGCTCCTACGAGCAGTACTTC. Protein: CASSSLTVSSSYEQYF. V and J are TRBV2 and TRBJ2-7; D is possibly TRBD1 (5 bases). The V gene's germline CDR1 is SNHLY and CDR2 FYNNEI. V was pared by 5 bases and J by 0 bases, with 17 bases between. This CDR3 spans 16 amino acids. Using reference TRBV2 and TRBJ2-7 for the parts outside the CDR3, the full variable domain is EPEVTQTPSHQVTQMGQEVILRCVPISNHLYFYWYRQILGQKVEFLVSFYNNEISEKSEIFDDQFSVERPDGSNFTLKIRSTKLEDSAMYFCASSSLTVSSSYEQYFGPGTRLTVT.

The V and J genes are TRBV6-1 and TRBJ1-4; D perhaps matches TRBD1 (6 bases). Trimming left V 2 bases short and J 7 bases short, with 17 bases between. The CDR3 has 16 amino acids. Germline-derived CDR1 and CDR2 are MNHNS and SASEGT. The CDR3 DNA follows: TGTGCCAGCAGTGAATCGGGGGCGGGGTACAGTGAAAAACTGTTTTTT. Translated: CASSESGAGYSEKLFF.

This chain joins TRBV15 and TRBJ2-4, with a weak D call TRBD1 (6 bases). Germline CDR1 reads LNHNV; CDR2 reads YYDKDF (reference sequence). V lost 4 bases and J 8 bases, leaving 15 bases between the germline ends. The CDR3 length is 14 residues. Written as DNA, the CDR3 is TGTGCCACCAGCACAAATTCCTACAGGGACATTCAGTACTTC. It specifies CATSTNSYRDIQYF. The complete variable domain, with remaining parts taken from reference TRBV15 and TRBJ2-4, reads DAMVIQNPRYQVTQFGKPVTLSCSQTLNHNVMYWYQQKSSQAPKLLFHYYDKDFNNEADTPDNFQSRRPNTSFCFLDIRSPGLGDTAMYLCATSTNSYRDIQYFGAGTRLSVL.

This clone has a handful of counts. V gene TRBV5-1 combines with J gene TRBJ1-2, with 9 bases aligning to TRBD1. The V gene end was trimmed by 0 bases and the J gene end by 6 bases; junction bases not matched to a gene: 3. Germline lookup yields CDR1 SGHRS and CDR2 YFSETQ. This CDR3 spans 14 amino acids. The CDR3 sequence is CASSLVGQGHGYTF. DNA of the CDR3: TGCGCCAGCAGCTTGGTGGGACAGGGCCATGGCTACACCTTC.

V is TRBV11-2 and J is TRBJ2-2, with D uncertain. CDR1 and CDR2 from the germline V gene are SGHAT and FQNNGV. CDR3 length equals 12 residues. Trimming cost V 5 bases and J 7 bases, with 8 bases left between them. CDR3 sequence (DNA): TGTGCCAGCAGCCCGAGTCACGGGGAGCTGTTTTTT. This sequence encodes CASSPSHGELFF.

The V and J genes are TRBV9 and TRBJ2-3; D might be TRBD1 or TRBD2, each matching 5 bases. V dropped 2 bases and J dropped 2 bases, with 15 bases sitting between them. The CDR3 length is 16 residues. Germline V lookup: CDR1 SGDLS, CDR2 YYNGEE. The CDR3 here is CASSVGTEYYTDTQYF. For the CDR3, the DNA is TGTGCCAGCAGCGTGGGGACCGAATACTACACAGATACGCAGTATTTT.

The gene calls are TRBV5-1 and TRBJ2-3; D gene ambiguous. V lost 4 bases and J 2 bases, leaving 17 bases between the germline ends. CDR3 length: 16 amino acids. Per germline, CDR1 SGHRS and CDR2 YFSETQ. DNA for the CDR3: TGCGCCAGCAGCCCGTCCTGGGAAGTACTCACAGATACGCAGTATTTT. This translates into CASSPSWEVLTDTQYF.

The chain carries TRBV25-1 and TRBJ1-1; D may be TRBD1 (5 bases). Germline CDR1 and CDR2: MGHDK and SYGVNS. Between the trimmed V and J ends, which lost 2 bases and 0 bases, there was a span of 10 bases. CDR3 length equals 15 residues. This CDR3 reads CASSEIDRLNTEAFF. CDR3 DNA: TGTGCCAGCAGTGAAATAGACAGATTGAACACTGAAGCTTTCTTT.

This chain links TRBV4-2 with TRBJ2-3, with D tentatively TRBD1 (5 bases). The CDR3 has 13 residues. Trimming removed 4 bases at V and 3 bases at J, with 8 bases between. Germline V gene lookup returns CDR1 LGHNA and CDR2 YNFKEQ. Here the CDR3 DNA reads TGTGCCAGCAGCCTGACAGCGACAGATACGCAGTATTTT. It translates to CASSLTATDTQYF.

This chain links TRBV9 with TRBJ1-2; no definite D call. With 5 bases removed from V and 6 bases from J, the gap between germline ends came to 17 bases. CDR3 size: 14 residues. CDR1 SGDLS and CDR2 YYNGEE come from the germline V gene. DNA of the CDR3: TGTGCCAGCAGTGATCATACAGTTCATCATGGCTACACCTTC. This sequence encodes CASSDHTVHHGYTF.

The chain employs TRBV5-1 and TRBJ2-7, with D tentatively TRBD2 (6 bases). This CDR3 region has 15 residues. The V gene lost 3 bases and the J gene lost 7 bases, with 20 bases spanning the gap. Looked up from germline, CDR1 is SGHRS and CDR2 is YFSETQ. The CDR3 coding sequence is TGCGCCAGCAGCTCGTTGACTAGTTTTGTTGGGGAGCAGTACTTC. Translating it yields CASSSLTSFVGEQYF.

This clone occurred once. In DNA, the CDR3 is TGTGCCAGCAGCTCGGGACGCATCTCTGGGGCCAACGTCCTGACTTTC. Translating gives CASSSGRISGANVLTF. The V call is TRBV7-8, the J call TRBJ2-6; D may be TRBD1 or TRBD2 (5 bases each). V was shortened by 4 bases and J by 0 bases, with 10 bases between the two germline ends. This CDR3 is built from 16 residues. CDR1 is SGHVS and CDR2 is FQNEAQ in the germline V gene.

The chain employs TRBV7-9 and TRBJ1-5; D gene unclear. Germline-derived CDR1 and CDR2 are SEHNR and FQNEAQ (reference sequence). The CDR3 consists of 14 residues. V lost 5 bases, J lost 6 bases, and 14 bases lay in between. The CDR3 DNA is TGTGCCAGCAGCAGAATGGCTGAGGCTCAGCCCCAGCATTTT. Translated: CASSRMAEAQPQHF.

The chain carries TRBV7-9 and TRBJ1-1, with D maybe TRBD1 (6 bases). V lost 5 bases to trimming and J lost 0 bases, with 16 bases between them. CDR1 and CDR2 from the germline V gene are SEHNR and FQNEAQ (reference sequence). The CDR3 extends over 16 amino acids. CDR3 loop: CASSALGQILNTEAFF. DNA of the CDR3: TGTGCCAGCAGCGCCTTAGGACAGATCCTGAACACTGAAGCTTTCTTT.